One T cell receptor beta chain is described in this entry. Its specificity is not known. Here immunoSEQ multiplex PCR was the method, and the copy in TCRdb shows in-frame clones only, minus some. Among about 180,000 clones listed, roughly 88% were seen once. Second doses at about 4 or about 12 weeks were pooled. The entry originates in a study of T cell responses to AZD1222 COVID-19 vaccine. Whole-study findings and limits: Researchers report vaccine-associated CD4 TCRs spanning spike, with dominance at 160-218 and 743-854. Unmutated variant regions reportedly attract nearly half of all spike-specific TCRs. Most donors were white British and more were female, and clonal diversity was possibly underestimated.

The germline V gene has CDR1 LNHDA and CDR2 SQIVND (reference sequence). The CDR3 extends over 15 amino acids. Germline trimming cut 6 bases from V and 4 bases from J; bases unmatched to any gene: 10. Here the sequenced sample was peripheral blood, taken 28 days after the second AZD1222 dose. This TCR came from an adult who received the AZD1222 COVID-19 vaccine. The chain links TRBV19 to TRBJ1-2; 8 bases line up with TRBD1. CDR3 residues: CASSLDRGRGYGYTF. The DNA of the CDR3 is TGTGCCAGTAGCCTTGACAGGGGACGGGGCTATGGCTACACCTTC.